These 24 T cell receptor beta chains originate from one sample sequenced in a study of T cells in lung cancer brain metastases. The protocol was immunoSEQ multiplex PCR, while the TCRdb copy is restricted to in-frame clones and leaves out a portion. Counted here are over 3,500 clones, roughly 84% occurring once; the ten biggest clones make up around 6%. Sequencing used tumor tissue from the primary lung tumor. These receptor sequences come from a woman aged 45-60 years with non-small cell lung cancer.

V usage is TRBV10-3 and J usage is TRBJ2-3; 9 nucleotides line up with TRBD1. The CDR3 totals 14 residues. Germline-derived CDR1 and CDR2 are ENHRY and SYGVKD. With 4 bases clipped from V and 5 bases from J, the junction kept 4 bases outside the gene matches. The chain's CDR3 is CAISVDRGKDTQYF. CDR3 nucleotide sequence: TGTGCCATCAGTGTTGACAGGGGGAAAGATACGCAGTATTTT.

The chain joins TRBV6-1 to TRBJ1-1; D may be TRBD1 (6 bases). V gave up 4 bases and J gave up 10 bases, with 13 bases separating them. The V gene's germline CDR1 is MNHNS and CDR2 SASEGT. The CDR3 is made up of 12 amino acids. This chain's CDR3 is CASSASGESAFF. The CDR3, as DNA: TGTGCCAGCAGTGCCTCAGGGGAATCAGCTTTCTTT.

V gene TRBV30 combines with J gene TRBJ1-5; D may be TRBD1 (5 bases). Between the trimmed V and J ends, which lost 1 base and 3 bases, there was a span of 7 bases. CDR1 and CDR2 (germline): GTSNPN, SVGIG (reference sequence). The CDR3 runs 13 residues. The CDR3 spells CAWSGRVNQPQHF. In DNA form, the CDR3 reads TGTGCCTGGAGTGGCAGGGTCAATCAGCCCCAGCATTTT.

The table lists this clone with a few counts. The genes are TRBV4-2 and TRBJ2-7; the D call may be TRBD1 or TRBD2 (5 bases each). The germline V gene has CDR1 LGHNA and CDR2 YNFKEQ. This CDR3 is built from 18 residues. Trimming left V 0 bases short and J 5 bases short, with 23 bases between. CDR3 region: CASSQESTANYGTNEQYF. The DNA for the CDR3 is TGTGCCAGCAGCCAAGAGAGTACAGCTAATTACGGGACCAACGAGCAGTACTTC.

The chain couples TRBV11-2 to TRBJ1-1; a possible D gene is TRBD1 (6 bases). There are 14 residues in the CDR3. V dropped 2 bases and J dropped 5 bases, with 12 bases sitting between them. Germline assignment: CDR1 SGHAT and CDR2 FQNNGV. CDR3 sequence: CASSLNFRGTEAFF. The CDR3 DNA sequence: TGTGCCAGCAGCTTAAACTTTAGGGGGACTGAAGCTTTCTTT.

The genes are TRBV11-2 and TRBJ2-1; D is ambiguous. The germline V gene has CDR1 SGHAT and CDR2 FQNNGV. V lost 0 bases, J lost 6 bases, and 6 bases lay in between. The length of the CDR3 is 13 residues. CDR3 region: CASSLEAANEQFF. CDR3 nucleotide sequence: TGTGCCAGCAGCTTAGAGGCGGCCAATGAGCAGTTCTTC.

The chain carries TRBV6-6 and TRBJ1-2; tentative D call: TRBD1 (5 bases). Germline V gene lookup returns CDR1 MNHNY and CDR2 SVGAGI (reference sequence). The CDR3 extends over 12 amino acids. Between the trimmed V and J ends, which lost 8 bases and 5 bases, there was a span of 12 bases. As DNA, the CDR3 is TGTGCCAGCGTACGAGGGGCATATGGCTACACCTTC. Its protein product is CASVRGAYGYTF.

The rearrangement uses TRBV5-1 and TRBJ2-3; possibly TRBD1 or TRBD2 for D (5 bases each). The V end was cut by 0 bases, the J end by 3 bases, with 14 bases between. The CDR3 is made up of 16 amino acids. CDR1 SGHRS and CDR2 YFSETQ come from the germline V gene. This CDR3 is CASSLGGSWGTDTQYF. CDR3 nucleotides: TGCGCCAGCAGCTTGGGAGGTAGCTGGGGGACAGATACGCAGTATTTT.

The rearrangement links TRBV5-6 to TRBJ2-7, with 8 bases fitting TRBD2. The CDR3 loop spans 18 amino acids. Germline assignment: CDR1 SGHDT and CDR2 YYEEEE. V was clipped by 4 bases and J by 3 bases; unmatched bases: 18. The CDR3: CASSRGEERRLAGYEQYF. The CDR3 nucleotides are TGTGCCAGCAGCCGGGGAGAAGAAAGGAGGCTAGCGGGCTACGAGCAGTACTTC. Based on the CDR3 plus reference TRBV5-6 and TRBJ2-7, the full variable domain is DAGVTQSPTHLIKTRGQQVTLRCSPKSGHDTVSWYQQALGQGPQFIFQYYEEEERQRGNFPDRFSGHQFPNYSSELNVNALLLGDSALYLCASSRGEERRLAGYEQYFGPGTRLTVT.

The chain combines TRBV6-5 with TRBJ2-7; D uncertain. This CDR3 contains 13 residues. Trimming took 6 bases from V and 5 from J, leaving 14 bases between them. Germline CDR1 and CDR2: MNHEY and SVGAGI. The CDR3 region is CASSPWGGNEQYF. DNA of the CDR3: TGTGCCAGCAGCCCCTGGGGTGGGAACGAGCAGTACTTC.

V usage is TRBV29-1 and J usage is TRBJ1-2, with TRBD1 matching 9 bases. V shed 2 bases, J shed 4 bases, and the junction held 11 bases outside the gene matches. The CDR3 spans 16 residues. Germline values: CDR1 SQVTM, CDR2 ANQGSEA. The chain's CDR3 is CSVEQQTGGMTYGYTF. In nucleotides, the CDR3 is TGCAGCGTTGAACAGCAGACAGGGGGAATGACCTATGGCTACACCTTC.

This chain links TRBV6-1 with TRBJ2-7; a possible D gene is TRBD2 (5 bases). V was pared by 6 bases and J by 5 bases, with 14 bases between. In germline, CDR1 is MNHNS, CDR2 SASEGT. The CDR3 is made up of 13 amino acids. This chain's CDR3 is CASSSGRVHEQYF. CDR3 bases: TGTGCCAGCAGCTCGGGAAGGGTCCACGAGCAGTACTTC.

CDR3 protein: CASSQVLGTGNEKLFF. CDR3 nucleotide sequence: TGCGCCAGCAGCCAAGTGTTGGGGACAGGGAATGAAAAACTGTTTTTT. This chain joins TRBV4-1 and TRBJ1-4; 9 nucleotides align to TRBD1. J was trimmed by 5 bases and V by 1 base; bases with no gene match: 5. The CDR3 sequence is 16 residues long. Germline V gene lookup returns CDR1 MGHRA and CDR2 YSYEKL.

This sequence joins TRBV7-9 and TRBJ2-3, with D possibly TRBD2 on 5 matching bases. This CDR3 comprises 16 residues. Germline V gene data show CDR1 as SEHNR and CDR2 as FQNEAQ (reference sequence). V was clipped by 7 bases and J by 0 bases, with 17 bases between them. The CDR3 DNA is TGTGCCAGCACTTCCCCATCAGCGGATAGCACAGATACGCAGTATTTT. Residues: CASTSPSADSTDTQYF.

The rearrangement uses TRBV11-3 and TRBJ2-5; TRBD1 matches at 10 bases. CDR1 is SGHNT, CDR2 YENEEA, per germline. V lost 5 bases to trimming and J lost 5 bases; unmatched junction nucleotides: 2. CDR3 length: 13 amino acids. CDR3 sequence reads: CASSQGQGETQYF. The CDR3 DNA reads as TGTGCCAGCAGCCAGGGACAGGGGGAGACCCAGTACTTC.

This chain uses TRBV15 with TRBJ1-1; tentative D call: TRBD1 (5 bases). Trimming took off 5 bases at V and 3 bases at J, with 10 bases between the two ends. The germline V gene encodes CDR1 LNHNV and CDR2 YYDKDF (reference sequence). This CDR3 has 13 residues. CDR3 DNA sequence: TGTGCCACCAGCCCTGGGACCTACACTGAAGCTTTCTTT. It translates to CATSPGTYTEAFF.

This chain uses TRBV30 with TRBJ2-7; the D gene is possibly TRBD1 (6 bases). Trimming pared 7 bases from V and 5 bases from J, leaving 18 bases between. Germline lookup yields CDR1 GTSNPN and CDR2 SVGIG (reference sequence). The CDR3 is 13 residues long. The CDR3 DNA reads TGTGCCTCCCTTCACTTGGGGGCTGACGAGCAGTACTTC. Its translation: CASLHLGADEQYF.

The chain recombines TRBV7-3 with TRBJ2-1; 8 bases agree with TRBD1. This CDR3 has 16 amino acids. Trimming removed 5 bases from V and 9 bases from J; junction bases left unmatched: 15. From germline, CDR1 is SGHTA and CDR2 FQGTGA. CDR3 loop: CASSQTGTGAFTEQFF. The CDR3 DNA sequence: TGTGCCAGCAGCCAAACCGGGACAGGCGCCTTCACTGAGCAGTTCTTC. Complete variable domain (other parts from reference TRBV7-3 and TRBJ2-1): GAGVSQTPSNKVTEKGKYVELRCDPISGHTALYWYRQSLGQGPEFLIYFQGTGAADDSGLPNDRFFAVRPEGSVSTLKIQRTERGDSAVYLCASSQTGTGAFTEQFFGPGTRLTVL.

The genes are TRBV9 and TRBJ1-2; the D gene is possibly TRBD1 (5 bases). The V end was cut by 0 bases, the J end by 0 bases, with 15 bases between. Germline V gives CDR1 SGDLS, CDR2 YYNGEE. The CDR3 is made up of 17 amino acids. This CDR3 reads CASSVEAGRGANYGYTF. CDR3 bases: TGTGCCAGCAGCGTAGAAGCGGGACGGGGGGCTAACTATGGCTACACCTTC.

This clone showed up just once. The chain combines TRBV5-1 with TRBJ2-1; D gene unclear. Germline values: CDR1 SGHRS, CDR2 YFSETQ. The CDR3 has 11 amino acids. Trimming cost V 1 base and J 7 bases, with 3 bases left between them. CDR3 protein: CASSLRNEQFF. As DNA, the CDR3 is TGCGCCAGCAGCTTGAGGAATGAGCAGTTCTTC.

Turning to this clone: Other DNA sequences in this sample translate to the same CDR3. The chain couples TRBV7-3 to TRBJ2-1; D is perhaps TRBD1 (5 bases). Germline V gene lookup returns CDR1 SGHTA and CDR2 FQGTGA. V was clipped by 2 bases and J by 7 bases, with 12 bases between them. The CDR3 totals 14 residues. CDR3 coding DNA: TGTGCCAGCAGCTTATCGCAGGGTGATAATGAGCAGTTCTTC. Translating gives CASSLSQGDNEQFF.

The chain recombines TRBV14 with TRBJ2-1; 7 bases map to TRBD2. The CDR3 totals 15 residues. V was clipped by 4 bases and J by 7 bases; unmatched bases: 10. Germline assignment: CDR1 SGHDN and CDR2 FVKESK. Here the CDR3 DNA reads TGTGCCAGCAGCCGGGGAGCGGGATCATTTAATGAGCAGTTCTTC. It specifies CASSRGAGSFNEQFF.

This sequence joins TRBV5-4 and TRBJ2-2; D is uncertain. The V end was cut by 0 bases, the J end by 10 bases, with 13 bases between. From germline, CDR1 is SGHNT and CDR2 YYREEE (reference sequence). The CDR3 is 14 residues long. The CDR3 loop reads CASSLVGWEKELFF. The CDR3 DNA reads as TGTGCCAGCAGCTTGGTTGGTTGGGAAAAGGAGCTGTTTTTT.

This sequence joins TRBV19 and TRBJ2-6; D perhaps matches TRBD2 (5 bases). The CDR3 consists of 18 residues. The germline V and J ends were trimmed by 1 base and 2 bases, with 15 bases remaining between them. The germline gives CDR1 LNHDA, CDR2 SQIVND (reference sequence). CDR3: CASSIVALPPAGANVLTF. The CDR3 coding sequence is TGTGCCAGTAGTATAGTAGCGCTCCCCCCCGCTGGGGCCAACGTCCTGACTTTC.